This TCR beta chain was recovered during a study of T cell repertoires in aging, cancer and after chemotherapy. Study details: Pre- and post-chemotherapy samples were paired from glioblastoma patients treated with temozolomide-based therapy.

By share of the sample, this clonotype is medium-sized. Amplification of TCR beta used genomic DNA extracted from peripheral blood. TRB rearrangements spanning V, D and J were amplified using mixed TRB-A/B primers. MiXCR was run by TCRdb on the multiplex PCR reads, yielding one entry per CDR3 protein. This sample has around 4,000 distinct CDR3 sequences, with approximately 30% found just once. V lost 3 bases to trimming and J lost 5 bases, with 8 bases between them. CDR1 and CDR2 (germline): LNHDA, SQIVND (reference sequence). This CDR3 contains 12 residues. Sequenced: blood. V and J are TRBV19 and TRBJ2-7; D call uncertain. The receptor's source is a human donor with a solid tumor. CDR3 protein: CASSIPGHEQYF. In nucleotides, the CDR3 is TGTGCCAGTAGTATCCCCGGACACGAGCAGTACTTC.